This T cell receptor beta chain is drawn from a study of T cell clonotyping in hematopoietic cell transplantation. Points from the study as a whole: After transplant, recipient diversity fell while pathologically expanded clonotypes grew through day 180. Few recipient clonotypes overlapped donors; over 97% were de novo at given depth.

CDR3 length: 17 amino acids. The V end lost 4 bases, the J end lost 6 bases, and 24 bases lay between the germline ends. In germline, CDR1 is LNHDA, CDR2 SQIVND (reference sequence). Comments on this clone: Antigen unknown.

Produced via immunoSEQ multiplex PCR; TCRdb's table is partial and in-frame only. The data contain 4,500 to 6,500 clones, about four fifths of them singletons. The specimen comprised peripheral blood mononuclear cells, sampled 30 days after allogeneic stem cell transplant. The source is a male patient in his sixties who had an allogeneic stem cell transplant from an unrelated donor, so the T cells may come from the graft donor. Some clones in this sample may be carry-over from other donors' samples. V and J are TRBV19 and TRBJ1-2, with D uncertain. CDR3 sequence (DNA): TGTGCCAGTAGTACAGATGATTTGCTGGGGAAATTGGATGGCTACACCTTC. Translated, it gives CASSTDDLLGKLDGYTF.